This T cell receptor beta chain was sequenced for a study of OX40 agonist ivuxolimab in advanced cancers. Across the whole study: Ivuxolimab, which patients received intravenously every 2 weeks, was dosed at 0.01 to 10 mg/kg. Earlier treatment with anti-PD-1, anti-PD-L1 or anti-CTLA-4 was permitted, and roughly 40% had received some. Points from the study as a whole: Blood T cells, both CD4+ and CD8+, expanded clonally by week 6 at 0.1 to 3.0 mg/kg.

Note on this clone: Its antigen is unknown.

Data came from immunoSEQ multiplex PCR; TCRdb stores just in-frame clones and leaves some out. The sample includes 69,000 or so clones, 75% to 90% seen only once; the top ten take approximately 0.81%. The V gene lost 5 bases and the J gene lost 5 bases, with 15 bases spanning the gap. CDR3 length equals 14 residues. CDR1 and CDR2 from the germline V gene are SNHLY and FYNNEI. This TCR was sampled from an adult with an advanced solid tumor such as melanoma, head and neck, liver or kidney cancer. This chain links TRBV2 with TRBJ2-5, with TRBD2 as a possible D gene (5 bases). The sample consisted of CD4+ or CD8+ T cells sorted from blood, taken in a trial of the OX40 agonist ivuxolimab. In DNA, the CDR3 is TGTGCCAGCAGTCCCTCGGGAAAAAGGGAGACCCAGTACTTC. Translating it yields CASSPSGKRETQYF.